This TCR beta chain came from a study of blood T cell repertoires in COVID-19. Study information: From the United States, Italy and Spain came samples of acute and convalescent COVID-19. Nucleic acid was either cDNA or gDNA, and it came from T cells, B-cell-depleted T cells, or PBMCs.

In the study's own analysis: Researchers report that nucleated cell counts were estimated from reference gene primer amplification. Using immunoSEQ multiplex PCR, the repertoire was profiled, and TCRdb retains in-frame clones only, with some absent. The V and J calls and clone size are taken from that table; D and trimming were inferred from the DNA. This sample has over 250,000 clones, with 80% to 90% found just once. Sequencing was done on a sample of peripheral blood. This clonotype was sampled from a woman aged 40-49 years who had recovered from COVID-19.

CDR3 loop: CAISERGGYSYEQYF. In DNA, the CDR3 is TGTGCCATCAGTGAGAGGGGGGGGTACTCCTACGAGCAGTACTTC. This chain uses TRBV10-3 with TRBJ2-7; D possibly corresponds to TRBD2 (7 bases). The germline gives CDR1 ENHRY, CDR2 SYGVKD. The V end was cut by 2 bases, the J end by 0 bases, with 11 bases between. This CDR3 has 15 residues.